These T cell receptor beta chains were read from a single sample in a study of control samples from healthy donors and cancer patients. The table came from immunoSEQ multiplex PCR; TCRdb's copy has only in-frame clones and leaves some out. In the table there are tens of thousands of clones, around three quarters of which are singletons. The material sequenced was PBMCs. These receptors were obtained from a man aged 60 to 69 with head and neck cancer. Each CDR3 is given with its conserved first and last residue. Each record gives: J gene, D gene, V gene, clone size, CDR3 protein, CDR3 DNA. A D gene is named only where the DNA matches it firmly. Some rows have no size entry. The others give once, few or many, or a class for an expanded clone.

J gene: TRBJ1-1
D gene: .
V gene: TRBV21-1
clone size: .
CDR3 protein: CASRQGNKMNTEAFF
CDR3 DNA: TGTGCCAGCCGACAGGGAAACAAGATGAACACTGAAGCTTTCTTT

J gene: TRBJ1-3
D gene: .
V gene: TRBV19
clone size: .
CDR3 protein: CASSMGLNMGTGNTIYF
CDR3 DNA: TGTGCCAGTAGTATGGGATTGAACATGGGGACAGGAAACACCATATATTTT

J gene: TRBJ2-2
D gene: .
V gene: TRBV5-1
clone size: few
CDR3 protein: CASSLGGNTGELFF
CDR3 DNA: TGCGCCAGCAGCTTGGGGGGAAACACCGGGGAGCTGTTTTTT

J gene: TRBJ2-7
D gene: TRBD1
V gene: TRBV20-1
clone size: .
CDR3 protein: CSASWDRAQYEQYF
CDR3 DNA: TGCAGTGCTAGTTGGGACAGGGCCCAGTACGAGCAGTACTTC

J gene: TRBJ1-2
D gene: .
V gene: TRBV28
clone size: few
CDR3 protein: CASSLSTAYGYTF
CDR3 DNA: TGTGCCAGCAGTTTAAGTACAGCCTATGGCTACACCTTC

J gene: TRBJ1-1
D gene: .
V gene: TRBV7-3
clone size: .
CDR3 protein: CASSPSPGLVRNTEAFF
CDR3 DNA: TGTGCCAGCAGCCCCTCGCCGGGCTTGGTGAGGAACACTGAAGCTTTCTTT

J gene: TRBJ1-2
D gene: TRBD1
V gene: TRBV4-3
clone size: few
CDR3 protein: CASSQDRTGVYGYTF
CDR3 DNA: TGCGCCAGCAGCCAAGATAGGACAGGGGTCTATGGCTACACCTTC

J gene: TRBJ2-7
D gene: TRBD2
V gene: TRBV28
clone size: .
CDR3 protein: CASSLTSGSYEQYF
CDR3 DNA: TGTGCCAGCAGCCTGACTAGCGGGAGCTACGAGCAGTACTTC

J gene: TRBJ1-2
D gene: .
V gene: TRBV28
clone size: once
CDR3 protein: CASSTKDRPGWYGYTF
CDR3 DNA: TGTGCCAGCAGTACCAAAGACAGGCCGGGGTGGTATGGCTACACCTTC

J gene: TRBJ2-3
D gene: TRBD2
V gene: TRBV11-2
clone size: once
CDR3 protein: CASTIRLAGGPIDTQYF
CDR3 DNA: TGTGCCAGCACCATAAGATTAGCGGGAGGGCCTATAGATACGCAGTATTTT

J gene: TRBJ2-3
D gene: TRBD2
V gene: TRBV30
clone size: .
CDR3 protein: CAWSVMAGGSYTDTQYF
CDR3 DNA: TGTGCCTGGAGTGTAATGGCGGGAGGCTCCTACACAGATACGCAGTATTTT

J gene: TRBJ1-5
D gene: .
V gene: TRBV27
clone size: .
CDR3 protein: CASSLSSGIRNQPQHF
CDR3 DNA: TGTGCCAGCAGTTTATCGTCAGGGATCAGGAATCAGCCCCAGCATTTT

J gene: TRBJ1-3
D gene: TRBD1
V gene: TRBV7-9
clone size: once
CDR3 protein: CASSLVGDSNPGNTIYF
CDR3 DNA: TGTGCCAGCAGCTTAGTGGGGGACAGTAACCCTGGAAACACCATATATTTT

J gene: TRBJ2-5
D gene: TRBD1
V gene: TRBV12-5
clone size: .
CDR3 protein: CASGLGTGTGLIETQYF
CDR3 DNA: TGTGCTAGTGGTTTGGGGACCGGGACAGGGCTTATTGAGACCCAGTACTTC

J gene: TRBJ2-7
D gene: .
V gene: TRBV10-1
clone size: .
CDR3 protein: CASIGGSCPYEQYF
CDR3 DNA: TGCGCCAGCATAGGTGGCAGTTGCCCCTACGAGCAGTACTTC